This TCR beta chain was recorded in a study of cytomegalovirus exposure and HLA in healthy donors. Study-level points and caveats: Specificity for CMV antigens was confirmed in vitro for a few of the CMV-associated chains.

Of note for this clone: Antigen specificity is unknown.

Per germline, CDR1 MNHNY and CDR2 SVGAGI (reference sequence). The CDR3 length is 15 residues. Trimming took 8 bases from V and 5 from J, leaving 21 bases between them. 13 Jbeta primers and 60 Vbeta primers were used for the PCR. Generated by immunoSEQ multiplex PCR, the TCRdb table keeps only in-frame clones and is missing some. The sample records approximately 86,000 clones, 85% being singletons. V usage is TRBV6-6 and J usage is TRBJ2-5; a possible D gene is TRBD2 (5 bases). The sample comprised PBMCs. The receptor was derived from a middle-aged man in good health and CMV-seropositive. CDR3 loop: CASHNQTGSGETQYF. In DNA, the CDR3 is TGTGCCAGCCATAACCAGACGGGATCGGGGGAGACCCAGTACTTC.